This TCR beta chain was identified during a study of technical replicates of blood from a few donors. V was trimmed by 0 bases and J by 5 bases, leaving 8 bases between them. CDR3 length: 13 residues. From germline, CDR1 is LNHNV and CDR2 YYDKDF (reference sequence). Only in-frame clones appear in the TCRdb table, and some are missing; sequencing was by immunoSEQ multiplex PCR. The table has about 13,000 clones, roughly 77% seen once. The chain is built from TRBV15 and TRBJ2-7; D may be TRBD2 (6 bases). The sequence came from a human donor in good health. What was sequenced was PBMCs. In nucleotides, the CDR3 is TGTGCCACCAGCAGAGATCTAGCGAACGAGCAGTACTTC. Its protein is CATSRDLANEQYF. Full variable domain (missing parts from reference TRBV15 and TRBJ2-7): DAMVIQNPRYQVTQFGKPVTLSCSQTLNHNVMYWYQQKSSQAPKLLFHYYDKDFNNEADTPDNFQSRRPNTSFCFLDIRSPGLGDTAMYLCATSRDLANEQYFGPGTRLTVT.